This TCR beta chain derives from a study of T cell clonotyping in hematopoietic cell transplantation. Background on the study: Recipient samples before transplant were obtained post-cytoreduction.

Regarding the study as a whole: Recipient TCR diversity dropped after transplant; expanded clonotypes rose from day 30 to 180.

The CDR3 spans 13 residues. V was clipped by 1 base and J by 4 bases, with 8 bases between them. Germline V CDR1 and CDR2: SGHTA, FQGNSA. Regarding time point: recipient sample about 28 days before transplant, after cytoreduction. Clones were read by immunoSEQ multiplex PCR, and TCRdb kept only the in-frame ones, dropping some. The sample lists about 5,900 clones, more than 70% seen once, with more than 14% in the top ten. As regards this clone: Its antigen is unidentified. This same CDR3 is encoded by further DNA sequences in the sample.

The source material was peripheral blood mononuclear cells, sampled before stem cell transplant. V and J are TRBV7-2 and TRBJ2-7; no clear D. The receptor was derived from a woman aged 45-65 years with acute myeloid leukemia. Some clones in this sample may be carry-over from other donors' samples. CDR3 sequence reads: CASSLEAEYEQYF. Written as DNA, the CDR3 is TGTGCCAGCAGCTTAGAAGCTGAATACGAGCAGTACTTC.